The 5 T cell receptor beta chains in this list originate from one sample, sequenced in a study of cytomegalovirus exposure and HLA in healthy donors (dated by TCRdb to about 2017). Library preparation employed the immunoSEQ multiplex PCR assay. For the multiplex PCR, a mixture combining 60 forward primers for TCR Vbeta segments and 13 reverse primers for TCR Jbeta segments was used. TCRdb stores this immuneACCESS table with in-frame sequences only. Part of the clones is absent; in the studies checked, under half of the shortfall reflects unresolved V genes, and no reason is known for the rest. The data table for this sample lists almost 40,000 clones. About 3.2% of the sample comes from the top ten. Sequenced input: PBMCs. These receptor sequences come from a woman in her thirties in good health and CMV-seropositive.

This chain joins TRBV5-4 and TRBJ1-5; weak D call: TRBD1 (5 bases). This CDR3 has 15 residues. Trimming took 3 bases from V and 5 from J, leaving 15 bases between them. Germline V gene data show CDR1 as SGHNT and CDR2 as YYREEE (reference sequence). CDR3 DNA: TGTGCCAGCAGCTCCGGGGGGGGTTTGGATCAGCCCCAGCATTTT. Its protein is CASSSGGGLDQPQHF.

The chain combines TRBV2 with TRBJ1-3; a weak D match, TRBD1 (5 bases). The germline V gene encodes CDR1 SNHLY and CDR2 FYNNEI. V was pared by 6 bases and J by 2 bases, with 14 bases between. There are 15 residues in the CDR3. This CDR3 reads CASSAGHDAGNTIYF. In DNA form, the CDR3 reads TGTGCCAGCAGCGCCGGACACGACGCTGGAAACACCATATATTTT.

This sequence joins TRBV7-2 and TRBJ1-1; D perhaps matches TRBD1 (6 bases). Germline V CDR1 and CDR2: SGHTA, FQGNSA. This CDR3 has 14 amino acids. V was shortened by 6 bases and J by 1 base, with 12 bases between the two germline ends. The chain's CDR3 is CASSRDRRNTEAFF. DNA of the CDR3: TGTGCCAGCAGTAGAGACAGGCGGAACACTGAAGCTTTCTTT. Full variable domain (missing parts from reference TRBV7-2 and TRBJ1-1): GAGVSQSPSNKVTEKGKDVELRCDPISGHTALYWYRQSLGQGLEFLIYFQGNSAPDKSGLPSDRFSAERTGGSVSTLTIQRTQQEDSAVYLCASSRDRRNTEAFFGQGTRLTVV.

The V and J genes are TRBV5-6 and TRBJ2-7; 8 positions agree with TRBD1. V was pared by 0 bases and J by 0 bases, with 11 bases of the junction left unmatched. Germline loops: CDR1 SGHDT, CDR2 YYEEEE. The length of the CDR3 is 18 residues. CDR3 coding DNA: TGTGCCAGCAGCTTGGATGGCAGGGGGCGCGGGTTCTCCTACGAGCAGTACTTC. This sequence encodes CASSLDGRGRGFSYEQYF.

The chain joins TRBV15 to TRBJ2-7, with 11 bases fitting TRBD2. The CDR3 consists of 16 residues. Unmatched junction bases numbered 2, after V lost 1 base and J lost 0 bases. Germline V gives CDR1 LNHNV, CDR2 YYDKDF (reference sequence). The CDR3 coding sequence is TGTGCCACCAGCAGAGGACTAGCGGGATCCTCCTACGAGCAGTACTTC. This codes for CATSRGLAGSSYEQYF.